This T cell receptor (beta chain) was captured in a study of shared clonotypes between healthy human individuals. Turning to the study itself: Each donor had three CD4 naive, three CD4 memory, two CD8 naive and one CD8 memory plate. Study-wide results and limits: Clonotype sharing among donors was thought likely to change with sequencing depth. Sampling was confined to blood; repertoires within tissues likely differ.

The data were produced by immunoSEQ multiplex PCR, yet TCRdb's version contains in-frame clones alone and is incomplete. The table includes about 2.1 million clones, 93% detected once. CD45RO negativity and positive selection for CCR7 defined naive CD8 cells, a population that excluded terminally differentiated effector memory CD45RA+ cells. The CDR3 has 17 amino acids. Per germline, CDR1 LNHDA and CDR2 SQIVND (reference sequence). The ends lost 3 bases at V and 2 bases at J; junction bases unmatched: 7. A remark on this clone: Antigen specificity is unknown.

Sequencing input: naive CD8+ T cells from PBMCs. The chain links TRBV19 to TRBJ2-7, with 13 bases lining up with TRBD2. This sequence originates from a man between 18 and 29 years old in good health. Some clones in this sample may be carry-over from other donors' samples. For the CDR3, the DNA is TGTGCCAGTAGTATGTGGACTAGCGGGAGCTGGGCCTACGAGCAGTACTTC. Translation gives CASSMWTSGSWAYEQYF. The complete variable domain, with remaining parts taken from reference TRBV19 and TRBJ2-7, reads DGGITQSPKYLFRKEGQNVTLSCEQNLNHDAMYWYRQDPGQGLRLIYYSQIVNDFQKGDIAEGYSVSREKKESFPLTVTSAQKNPTAFYLCASSMWTSGSWAYEQYFGPGTRLTVT.